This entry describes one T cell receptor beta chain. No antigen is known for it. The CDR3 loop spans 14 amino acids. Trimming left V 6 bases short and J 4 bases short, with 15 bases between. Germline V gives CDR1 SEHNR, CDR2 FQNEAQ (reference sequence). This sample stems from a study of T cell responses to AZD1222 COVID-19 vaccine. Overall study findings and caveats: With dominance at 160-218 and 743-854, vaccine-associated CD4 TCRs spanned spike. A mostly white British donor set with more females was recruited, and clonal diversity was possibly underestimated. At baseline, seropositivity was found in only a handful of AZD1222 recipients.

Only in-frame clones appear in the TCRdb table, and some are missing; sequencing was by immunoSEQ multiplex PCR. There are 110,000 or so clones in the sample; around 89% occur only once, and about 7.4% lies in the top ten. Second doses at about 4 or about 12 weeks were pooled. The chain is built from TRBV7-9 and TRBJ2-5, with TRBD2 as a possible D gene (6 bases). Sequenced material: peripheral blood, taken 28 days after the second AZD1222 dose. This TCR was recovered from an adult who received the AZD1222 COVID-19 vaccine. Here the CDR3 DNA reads TGTGCCAGCAGGTTGGAGGGGTCGGGAGAGACCCAGTACTTC. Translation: CASRLEGSGETQYF.